This T cell receptor (gamma chain) was sequenced during a study of gammadelta T cells in human blood. Study-level points and caveats: Polyclonal expansion of innate γδ T cells after birth appeared microbially driven.

V dropped 1 base and J dropped 3; count of bases not matched to a gene: 3. Germline V gives CDR1 GITISATS, CDR2 ISYDGTV (reference sequence). The CDR3 spans 17 residues. TCRdb re-analyzed the RT-PCR reads via CATT. The sample lists about 350 gamma-chain clones, roughly 5.9% occurring once. By proportion, this clone is medium-sized. Its target is not known. Sequencing was performed on Vgamma9Vdelta2 gamma-delta T cells from infant blood. This sequence originates from a human donor. The genes are TRGV9 and TRGJP. The CDR3 DNA sequence: TGTGCCTTGTGGGAGGTAGAGCAAGAGTTGGGCAAAAAAATCAAGGTATTT. Translating it yields CALWEVEQELGKKIKVF.